The rows below give T cell receptor beta chains drawn from one sample of a study of blood T cell repertoires in COVID-19. The protocol was immunoSEQ multiplex PCR, while the TCRdb copy is restricted to in-frame clones and leaves out a portion. The sample contains about 490,000 clones, roughly 88% of which appear only once. Sequences were obtained from peripheral blood. The receptors come from a human donor in a cohort sampled during active COVID-19. Each CDR3 is given with its conserved first and last residue. A D gene is named only where the DNA matches it firmly. Clone size is shown for a subset of rows, as once, few, many or a class of expanded clone.

TRBV19	TRBD1	NA	TRBJ2-7	CASSATDGTGGLEQYF	TGTGCCAGTAGTGCGACTGATGGGACAGGGGGTCTCGAGCAGTACTTC
TRBV7-2	NA	NA	TRBJ2-5	CASSLYLATGGTQYF	TGTGCCAGCAGCCTGTATCTAGCTACCGGAGGGACCCAGTACTTC
TRBV10-1	NA	NA	TRBJ2-2	CASSERRGTGELFF	TGCGCCAGCAGTGAGCGTCGGGGCACCGGGGAGCTGTTTTTT
TRBV11-2	TRBD1	NA	TRBJ2-2	CASSLVRGPIGELFF	TGTGCCAGCAGCCTAGTCAGGGGGCCGATCGGGGAGCTGTTTTTT
TRBV6-5	TRBD1	NA	TRBJ1-2	CASSRQGPYGYTF	TGTGCCAGCAGCCGACAGGGCCCGTATGGCTACACCTTC
TRBV7-3	TRBD2	NA	TRBJ2-2	CASSPASGRNTGELFF	TGTGCCAGCAGCCCTGCTAGCGGGAGGAACACCGGGGAGCTGTTTTTT
TRBV7-2	NA	NA	TRBJ2-7	CASSFQGSYEQYF	TGTGCCAGCAGCTTTCAGGGCTCCTACGAGCAGTACTTC
TRBV2	NA	NA	TRBJ1-6	CASRTENSPLHF	TGTGCCAGCAGAACGGAGAATTCACCCCTCCACTTT
TRBV3-1/TRBV3-2	NA	few	TRBJ2-7	CASSQQYEQYF	TGTGCCAGCAGCCAACAGTACGAGCAGTACTTC
TRBV7-9	NA	NA	TRBJ2-7	CASSLGSDEQYF	TGTGCCAGCAGCTTAGGAAGCGACGAGCAGTACTTC
TRBV15	NA	NA	TRBJ2-6	CATSRAGSGANVLTF	TGTGCCACCAGCAGAGCCGGGTCTGGGGCCAACGTCCTGACTTTC
TRBV7-2	NA	NA	TRBJ1-1	CASSLDGGVTEAFF	TGTGCCAGCAGCTTAGATGGGGGGGTCACTGAAGCTTTCTTT
TRBV28	NA	once	TRBJ1-5	CASWGGATWPQHF	TGTGCCAGCTGGGGAGGGGCAACCTGGCCCCAGCATTTT
TRBV7-3	NA	NA	TRBJ1-1	CASSLQGISTEAFF	TGTGCCAGCAGCTTACAGGGGATAAGCACTGAAGCTTTCTTT
TRBV5-3	NA	NA	TRBJ1-1	CARSLQEERKYTEAFF	TGTGCCAGAAGCCTCCAGGAGGAAAGGAAGTACACTGAAGCTTTCTTT
TRBV6-2/TRBV6-3	TRBD1	NA	TRBJ1-2	CASSSLTLTGGGGYTF	TGTGCCAGCAGTTCCCTTACTTTAACAGGGGGCGGTGGCTACACCTTC
TRBV9	TRBD1	NA	TRBJ1-2	CASSSRRDRGMDGYTF	TGTGCCAGCAGCTCTAGACGGGACAGGGGTATGGATGGCTACACCTTC
TRBV6-5	NA	few	TRBJ1-1	CASRQPMNTEAFF	TGTGCCAGTAGACAGCCCATGAACACTGAAGCTTTCTTT
TRBV2	TRBD2	NA	TRBJ2-5	CATPGLAGEETQYF	TGTGCCACCCCGGGACTAGCGGGCGAAGAGACCCAGTACTTC
TRBV5-1	NA	once	TRBJ1-2	CASSLEDSYGYTF	TGCGCCAGCAGCTTGGAGGACAGCTATGGCTACACCTTC
TRBV28	NA	NA	TRBJ2-7	CASSFSRTGIRLYEQYF	TGTGCCAGCAGTTTTTCCCGAACAGGGATCAGGCTGTACGAGCAGTACTTC
TRBV10-3	NA	NA	TRBJ1-1	CAISSLRTEAFF	TGTGCCATCAGTTCCTTGAGGACTGAAGCTTTCTTT
TRBV7-2	TRBD1	NA	TRBJ1-1	CASRLGRTGVEMNTEAFF	TGTGCCAGCAGGCTAGGGCGGACAGGGGTAGAGATGAACACTGAAGCTTTCTTT
TRBV4-1	TRBD1	NA	TRBJ2-6	CASSPLGGQEVSGANVLTF	TGCGCCAGCAGCCCTCTAGGGGGACAGGAAGTTTCTGGGGCCAACGTCCTGACTTTC
TRBV30	TRBD2	NA	TRBJ2-1	CAWSRLAGGNEQFF	TGTGCCTGGAGTAGACTAGCGGGAGGCAATGAGCAGTTCTTC
TRBV4-3	TRBD2	NA	TRBJ2-1	CASSLGTTRGSEQFF	TGCGCCAGCAGCCTTGGGACTACCCGGGGGAGTGAGCAGTTCTTC
TRBV7-8	NA	NA	TRBJ2-4	CASSLAVKSGLAPLAKNIQYF	TGTGCCAGCAGCTTAGCTGTAAAGTCAGGGCTAGCGCCTCTAGCCAAAAACATTCAGTACTTC
TRBV15	NA	NA	TRBJ1-1	CATSREAGLNTEAFF	TGTGCCACCAGCAGAGAGGCGGGATTAAACACTGAAGCTTTCTTT
TRBV6-6	TRBD2	NA	TRBJ2-2	CASSRLRLAGFGGELFF	TGTGCCAGCAGCCGACTGCGACTAGCGGGGTTCGGCGGGGAGCTGTTTTTT
TRBV7-3	NA	NA	TRBJ2-5	CASSPGPNPETQYF	TGTGCCAGCAGCCCGGGTCCTAACCCTGAGACCCAGTACTTC
TRBV21-1	NA	NA	TRBJ2-1	CASSKGAGTSGRALSNEQFF	TGTGCCAGCAGCAAAGGGGCAGGGACTAGCGGGAGGGCCCTCTCGAATGAGCAGTTCTTC
TRBV3-1/TRBV3-2	TRBD1	NA	TRBJ1-3	CASSPPGQLNTIYF	TGTGCCAGTTCGCCTCCGGGACAGCTAAACACCATATATTTT
TRBV7-8	TRBD2	NA	TRBJ2-3	CASSSALSGIKAGGQYF	TGTGCCAGCAGCTCCGCCCTTAGCGGGATAAAGGCCGGGGGGCAGTATTTT
TRBV7-3	TRBD2	NA	TRBJ2-3	CASSWTSGSRTDTQYF	TGTGCCAGCAGCTGGACTAGCGGGAGTAGGACAGATACGCAGTATTTT
TRBV15	TRBD1	once	TRBJ1-1	CATRGDLQGAATEAFF	TGTGCCACCAGGGGAGATTTACAGGGGGCGGCCACTGAAGCTTTCTTT
TRBV6-4	TRBD1	NA	TRBJ2-7	CASSPGTGYPYEQYF	TGTGCCAGCAGCCCCGGGACAGGGTATCCCTACGAGCAGTACTTC
TRBV12-5	NA	once	TRBJ1-4	CASARQGNEKLFF	TGTGCTAGTGCCCGGCAGGGGAATGAAAAACTGTTTTTT
TRBV6-5	TRBD2	NA	TRBJ2-7	CASSRRAGTSYEQYF	TGTGCCAGCAGCCGCAGAGCCGGGACTAGCTACGAGCAGTACTTC
TRBV12-2	NA	NA	TRBJ1-1	CASRLAETGNRMRMNTEAFF	TGTGCAAGTCGCTTAGCTGAGACAGGGAACAGGATGAGAATGAACACTGAAGCTTTCTTT
TRBV7-3	TRBD2	NA	TRBJ2-1	CASSLRGTSALGNEQFF	TGTGCCAGCAGCTTAAGGGGGACTAGCGCACTTGGAAATGAGCAGTTCTTC
TRBV3-1/TRBV3-2	TRBD2	NA	TRBJ2-3	CASRLAGTDTQYF	TGTGCCAGCAGACTAGCGGGAACAGATACGCAGTATTTT
TRBV18	TRBD1	NA	TRBJ1-2	CASSPTGEDYGYTF	TGTGCCAGCTCACCAACAGGGGAGGACTATGGCTACACCTTC
TRBV7-2	TRBD1	NA	TRBJ1-2	CASSFSTGVYGYTF	TGTGCCAGCAGCTTTAGTACAGGGGTTTATGGCTACACCTTC
TRBV5-1	TRBD2	NA	TRBJ2-5	CASSLTGGTEETQYF	TGCGCCAGCAGCTTGACGGGGGGGACGGAGGAGACCCAGTACTTC
TRBV9	NA	NA	TRBJ1-1	CASSVGQRNMNTEAFF	TGTGCCAGCAGCGTAGGACAGAGAAACATGAACACTGAAGCTTTCTTT
TRBV7-2	NA	NA	TRBJ1-3	CASSANGGYGSGNTIYF	TGTGCCAGCAGCGCCAATGGGGGGTATGGCTCTGGAAACACCATATATTTT
TRBV5-8	TRBD1	once	TRBJ1-6	CASSSGTGDSPLHF	TGTGCCAGCAGCTCTGGGACAGGGGATTCACCCCTCCACTTT
TRBV20-1	NA	NA	TRBJ2-7	CSASSRNSYEQYF	TGCAGTGCTAGTTCGCGGAATTCCTACGAGCAGTACTTC
TRBV19	TRBD2	NA	TRBJ2-2	CASSILAGVGGELFF	TGTGCCAGTAGTATACTCGCGGGGGTTGGCGGGGAGCTGTTTTTT
TRBV5-5	TRBD1	NA	TRBJ2-3	CASSLGRTGGNTDTQYF	TGTGCCAGCAGCTTAGGGCGGACAGGGGGCAACACAGATACGCAGTATTTT
TRBV28	TRBD1	NA	TRBJ1-2	CASRGGQGAEAPGYYGYTF	TGTGCCAGCAGAGGAGGACAGGGGGCTGAAGCCCCCGGTTATTATGGCTACACCTTC
TRBV6-2/TRBV6-3	TRBD1	NA	TRBJ2-1	CASSRPRTGENEQFF	TGTGCCAGCAGTCGTCCCCGGACAGGAGAAAATGAGCAGTTCTTC
TRBV3-1/TRBV3-2	NA	NA	TRBJ2-7	CASAVRPRGYEQYF	TGTGCCAGCGCCGTCCGACCTCGAGGGTACGAGCAGTACTTC
TRBV6-6	NA	NA	TRBJ2-2	CAGQLNTGELFF	TGTGCCGGACAGTTGAACACCGGGGAGCTGTTTTTT
TRBV7-3	NA	NA	TRBJ2-1	CASSQTGAYEQFF	TGTGCCAGCAGCCAAACGGGAGCGTATGAGCAGTTCTTC